This T cell receptor beta chain was identified in a study of blood T cell repertoires in COVID-19. Study details: The United States, Italy and Spain supplied acute and convalescent COVID-19 samples. The analysed material was cDNA or gDNA that came from T cells, B-cell-depleted T cells, or PBMCs.

There are 13 residues in the CDR3. The V gene's germline CDR1 is SGDLS and CDR2 YYNGEE. Between the trimmed V and J ends, which lost 2 bases and 4 bases, there was a span of 9 bases. Per the original methods: Estimates of nucleated cell counts were drawn from the amplification of reference gene primers. Profiling relied on immunoSEQ multiplex PCR, and the TCRdb table lists in-frame clones only, not all of them. V, J and clone size were drawn from that table, and D and trimming were deduced from the DNA. The table has fewer than 200,000 clones, roughly 86% seen once. The rearrangement links TRBV9 to TRBJ2-5; D may be TRBD2 (6 bases). The origin of this receptor is a man aged 35 to 55 with active or convalescent COVID-19. What was sequenced was peripheral blood. The CDR3, as DNA: TGTGCCAGCAGCGTCTCCGGGGGAGAGACCCAGTACTTC. Amino acids: CASSVSGGETQYF.